This T cell receptor (beta chain) derives from a study of long-term antiretroviral therapy in people with HIV. General study results and limits: Clonal populations expanded prior to ART predominated within the repertoire at all time points. CDR3 length ranges were narrower in HIV repertoires than in controls.

With V trimmed by 4 bases and J by 6 bases, 6 bases remained unmatched. CDR3 length: 15 amino acids. Germline assignment: CDR1 PRHDT and CDR2 FYEKMQ (reference sequence). Survey-level resolution applied to immunoSEQ assay v3.0. Measured with immunoSEQ multiplex PCR; TCRdb has only the in-frame clones, and not every one. This repertoire shows about 42,000 clones, 86% found once; its top ten account for around 5.1%. A remark on this clone: Its target is unknown.

The source was unsorted PBMCs, collected 0.1 years before starting antiretroviral therapy. The sequence derives from a woman aged 50 to 60 with HIV. V gene TRBV13 combines with J gene TRBJ2-1, with TRBD2 matching 10 bases. CDR3: CASSSIAGGGNEQFF. The CDR3 DNA is TGTGCCAGCAGCTCCATAGCGGGGGGTGGCAATGAGCAGTTCTTC.